This T cell receptor beta chain was found in a study of shared clonotypes between healthy human individuals. Only in-frame clones appear in the TCRdb table, and some are missing; sequencing was by immunoSEQ multiplex PCR. This table has about 110,000 clones, 67% appearing once. CDR3 length equals 13 residues. CDR1 and CDR2 from the germline V gene are MNHEY and SVGAGI. V was clipped by 2 bases and J by 8 bases, with 9 bases between them. The material sequenced was memory CD8+ T cells sorted from blood. The sample's subset: CD45RO+ cells pooled with CCR7-negative TemRA cells. This receptor was obtained from a woman aged 30 to 39 in good health. The chain links TRBV6-5 to TRBJ1-4, with D unresolved. The CDR3 region has the DNA TGTGCCAGCAGTTACAGGGAGAACGAAAAACTGTTTTTT. Amino acid sequence: CASSYRENEKLFF.